Below, 17 T cell receptor beta chains from the same sample are listed, as sequenced in a study of vaccination effects on CD4 cells after COVID-19. No antigen has been assigned to these receptors. Generated by immunoSEQ multiplex PCR, the TCRdb table keeps only in-frame clones and is missing some. The sample holds 65,000 to 70,000 clones; about 80% are singletons and the top ten take around 0.9%. ViraFEST assay sequencing came after antigen-specific CD4+ T cells were expanded with viral peptide pools. Scientists isolated CD4+ T cells after a roughly 10-day culture period ended. Participants completed two doses of the BNT162b2 or mRNA-1273 vaccine. The sample in question was CD4+ T cells from PBMCs cultured with HCoV-OC43 spike peptides, obtained after COVID-19 vaccination. Specified subset: HCoV-OC43 spike overlapping peptide pool stimulation. The receptors were gathered from a human donor who received a COVID-19 vaccine.

The V call is TRBV18, the J call TRBJ2-2; D may be TRBD1 (6 bases). This CDR3 is 16 amino acids long. The V gene lost 2 bases and the J gene lost 4 bases, with 14 bases spanning the gap. The germline V gene has CDR1 KGHSH and CDR2 LQKENI. CDR3 sequence: CASSPSTVGATGELFF. The CDR3 nucleotides are TGTGCCAGCTCACCATCCACAGTGGGGGCCACCGGGGAGCTGTTTTTT.

The rearrangement uses TRBV6-5 and TRBJ2-5; D unclear. CDR1 MNHEY and CDR2 SVGAGI come from the germline V gene. The V and J ends lost 5 bases and 3 bases respectively, with 7 bases between them. The CDR3 covers 12 residues. CDR3 protein: CASSHREETQYF. The CDR3 bases are TGTGCCAGCAGTCACAGAGAAGAGACCCAGTACTTC.

Only one count was recorded for this clone. The chain combines TRBV28 with TRBJ2-3; D is perhaps TRBD1 or TRBD2 (6 bases each). CDR3 size: 15 residues. Trimming pared 8 bases from V and 5 bases from J, leaving 20 bases between. Germline V gene sequence: CDR1 MDHEN, CDR2 SYDVKM. The CDR3 loop reads CASRPGGRGRDTQYF. The CDR3 DNA is TGTGCCAGCCGACCCGGGGGAAGGGGGAGAGATACGCAGTATTTT. Full variable domain (remainder filled in from reference TRBV28 and TRBJ2-3): DVKVTQSSRYLVKRTGEKVFLECVQDMDHENMFWYRQDPGLGLRLIYFSYDVKMKEKGDIPEGYSVSREKKERFSLILESASTNQTSMYLCASRPGGRGRDTQYFGPGTRLTVL.

V is TRBV7-2 and J is TRBJ1-2; the match to TRBD1 covers 9 bases. CDR1 and CDR2 (germline): SGHTA, FQGNSA. V was clipped by 4 bases and J by 5 bases; unmatched bases: 11. This CDR3 contains 16 residues. CDR3 nucleotides: TGTGCCAGCAGCTCCCCTATGGACAGGGGTGTGTATGGCTACACCTTC. Translated: CASSSPMDRGVYGYTF.

This chain uses TRBV5-3 with TRBJ2-5, with 8 bases matching TRBD2. TRBV5-3 is marked as an open reading frame, function uncertain. The CDR3 contains 20 residues. With 5 bases clipped from V and 2 bases from J, the junction kept 23 bases outside the gene matches. CDR3 bases: TGTGCCAGAAGGCCCCCCCCGGGGTTTCGGAAGCGGGGGAGACAAGAGACCCAGTACTTC. This codes for CARRPPPGFRKRGRQETQYF.

This chain uses TRBV7-2 with TRBJ1-5; TRBD1 matches 7 bases. Germline CDR1 reads SGHTA; CDR2 reads FQGNSA. There are 14 residues in the CDR3. With V trimmed by 7 bases and J by 3 bases, 6 bases remained unmatched. The CDR3: CASTPGQHNQPQHF. The CDR3 DNA sequence: TGTGCCAGCACCCCGGGACAGCACAATCAGCCCCAGCATTTT. The variable domain in full, completed from reference TRBV7-2 and TRBJ1-5, reads GAGVSQSPSNKVTEKGKDVELRCDPISGHTALYWYRQSLGQGLEFLIYFQGNSAPDKSGLPSDRFSAERTGGSVSTLTIQRTQQEDSAVYLCASTPGQHNQPQHFGDGTRLSIL.

V is TRBV7-2 and J is TRBJ2-6; no clear D. With 2 bases removed from V and 1 base from J, the gap between germline ends came to 6 bases. The germline gives CDR1 SGHTA, CDR2 FQGNSA. The CDR3 totals 15 residues. CDR3 residues: CASSLRWSGANVLTF. The CDR3, as DNA: TGTGCCAGCAGCTTAAGGTGGTCTGGGGCCAACGTCCTGACTTTC.

This clone was found once. As DNA, the CDR3 is TGTGCCAGCAGTTCAGGGGGCGGTTCACCCCTCCACTTT. Its protein is CASSSGGGSPLHF. J is TRBJ1-6 and V is TRBV27; 8 nucleotides agree with TRBD1. The J segment lost 9 bases and the V segment lost 4 bases, leaving 2 bases of the junction unmatched. In germline, CDR1 is MNHEY, CDR2 SMNVEV (reference sequence). There are 13 residues in the CDR3.

This sequence joins TRBV4-1 and TRBJ2-7; TRBD1 agrees at 8 bases. The CDR3 extends over 15 amino acids. Trimming cost V 1 base and J 2 bases; bases outside gene matches: 4. CDR1 MGHRA and CDR2 YSYEKL come from the germline V gene. CDR3 protein: CASSQGTGLTYEQYV. CDR3 in DNA: TGCGCCAGCAGCCAAGGGACAGGGCTGACCTACGAGCAGTACGTC.

The gene calls are TRBV5-1 and TRBJ2-3, with 9 bases lining up with TRBD2. Germline lookup yields CDR1 SGHRS and CDR2 YFSETQ. V shed 1 base and J 5 bases; nucleotides not matched to a gene: 8. This CDR3 contains 16 residues. The CDR3 region is CASSLNGGGVEDTQYF. The CDR3 nucleotides read TGCGCCAGCAGCTTGAATGGCGGGGGGGTTGAAGATACGCAGTATTTT.

This rearrangement joins TRBV2 to TRBJ1-5; no clear D. Germline V gene sequence: CDR1 SNHLY, CDR2 FYNNEI. V lost 6 bases and J 0 bases, leaving 9 bases between the germline ends. This CDR3 contains 14 residues. CDR3 protein: CASSAHYSNQPQHF. DNA of the CDR3: TGTGCCAGCAGCGCCCACTATAGCAATCAGCCCCAGCATTTT.

J is TRBJ2-4 and V is TRBV7-7; 7 bases are a match to TRBD1. CDR3 size: 18 residues. Germline values: CDR1 SSHAT, CDR2 FNYEAQ (reference sequence). The J segment lost 3 bases and the V segment lost 5 bases, leaving 16 bases of the junction unmatched. The CDR3, as DNA: TGTGCCAGCAGCCCCCGCAGGACAGGAGAAGTTTTCAAAAACATTCAGTACTTC. This sequence encodes CASSPRRTGEVFKNIQYF.

The chain joins TRBV23-1 to TRBJ2-6, with D tentatively TRBD1 (6 bases). TRBV23-1 is sorted into the ORF group, with uncertain function. This CDR3 is built from 15 residues. The germline V and J ends were trimmed by 4 bases and 1 base, with 8 bases remaining between them. The CDR3 sequence is CASSRRGSGANVLTF. The CDR3 DNA reads as TGCGCCAGCAGTCGTAGGGGGTCTGGGGCCAACGTCCTGACTTTC.

The chain carries TRBV19 and TRBJ2-3; 9 bases line up with TRBD1. The J segment lost 3 bases and the V segment lost 9 bases, leaving 4 bases of the junction unmatched. The CDR3 has 13 amino acids. Germline CDR1 and CDR2: LNHDA and SQIVND (reference sequence). The CDR3 is CASAGTGTDTQYF. The CDR3 coding sequence is TGTGCCAGCGCCGGGACAGGGACAGATACGCAGTATTTT.

In this sample, this clone turned up a few times. The V call is TRBV6-5, the J call TRBJ2-5, with TRBD2 identical over 11 bases. Germline V gene data show CDR1 as MNHEY and CDR2 as SVGAGI. There are 14 residues in the CDR3. Unmatched junction bases numbered 1, after V lost 6 bases and J lost 1 base. CDR3 in amino acids: CASSLAGGQETQYF. In nucleotides, the CDR3 is TGTGCCAGCAGCCTAGCGGGGGGCCAAGAGACCCAGTACTTC.

V usage is TRBV7-2 and J usage is TRBJ1-3; D remains unclear. The CDR3 is 16 residues long. Germline CDR1 SGHTA, CDR2 FQGNSA. Trimming removed 5 bases at V and 0 bases at J, with 14 bases between. The CDR3 reads CASSIRSTVSGNTIYF. The DNA for the CDR3 is TGTGCCAGCAGCATCAGGAGTACTGTCTCTGGAAACACCATATATTTT.

The rearrangement links TRBV21-1 to TRBJ2-7. TRBV21-1 is a pseudogene locus. CDR3 length: 14 amino acids. The CDR3 spells CASSKEDRDYEQYV. CDR3 in DNA: TGTGCCAGCAGCAAAGAAGATAGGGACTACGAGCAGTACGTC.